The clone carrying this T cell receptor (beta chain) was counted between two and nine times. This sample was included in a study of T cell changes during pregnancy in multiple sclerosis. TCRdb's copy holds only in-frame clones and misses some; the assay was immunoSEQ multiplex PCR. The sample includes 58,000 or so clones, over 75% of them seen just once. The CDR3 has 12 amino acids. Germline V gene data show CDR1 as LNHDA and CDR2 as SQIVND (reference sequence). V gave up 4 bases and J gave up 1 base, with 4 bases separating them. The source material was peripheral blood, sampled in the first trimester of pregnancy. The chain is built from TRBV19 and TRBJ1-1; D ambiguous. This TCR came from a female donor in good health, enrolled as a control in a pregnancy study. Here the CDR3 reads CASSNGNTEAFF. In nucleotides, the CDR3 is TGTGCCAGTAGTAACGGGAACACTGAAGCTTTCTTT.